Sequencing of this TCR beta chain was carried out in a study of shared clonotypes between healthy human individuals. Findings and caveats of the study: For sorted subsets, rarefaction showed incomplete sequencing despite large depth.

Germline V gene data show CDR1 as SEHNR and CDR2 as FQNEAQ (reference sequence). The CDR3 is 14 amino acids. V lost 4 bases, J lost 4 bases, and 13 bases lay in between. Regarding this clone: Its antigen is currently unknown.

As processed by the authors: ImmunoSEQ junction-only sequences lacked quality scores, so their filtering differed. The data were produced by immunoSEQ multiplex PCR, yet TCRdb's version contains in-frame clones alone and is incomplete. V and J calls and clone size follow that table, whereas D and trimming were derived from the DNA. This sample has roughly 700,000 clones; 90% occur once, and the top ten carry roughly 36%. The sample comprised memory CD8+ T cells from PBMCs. Subset indicated: CD45RO+ cells pooled with CCR7-negative TemRA cells. This sequence joins TRBV7-9 and TRBJ2-5; no reliable D call. The receptor was derived from a man between 18 and 35 years old in good health. Some clones in this sample may be carry-over from other donors' samples. CDR3 coding DNA: TGTGCCAGCAGCTCCCCAGCCCCTCGAGAGACCCAGTACTTC. Encoded protein: CASSSPAPRETQYF.